The 14 T cell receptor beta chains below come from one sample, sequenced in a study of T cells in Graves' hyperthyroidism and ophthalmopathy. Amplified regions were TCR beta CDR3 sequences from RNA transcripts. Initially, a first-round RT-PCR of the TCR CDR3 employed the HTBI primer set. A single record per CDR3 protein comes from TCRdb applying MiXCR to the multiplex PCR reads. Here the sample spans more than 500,000 distinct CDR3 sequences, roughly 15% being singletons. The specimen sequenced was blood. The receptors originated from a woman aged 25 to 39 with Graves' hyperthyroidism.

In this sample, this clonotype turned up a few times. The V and J genes are TRBV3-1 and TRBJ2-7; possible D gene TRBD1, 6 bases. The CDR3 extends over 14 amino acids. From germline, CDR1 is LGHDT and CDR2 YNNKEL (reference sequence). V was trimmed by 1 base and J by 7 bases, leaving 14 bases between them. Here the CDR3 DNA reads TGTGCCAGCAGCCAAGTGGGGTTCACAGGGGAGCAGTACTTC. It is translated as CASSQVGFTGEQYF.

This clonotype came up many times. The V and J genes are TRBV27 and TRBJ2-3, with 9 bases that match TRBD1. Germline lookup yields CDR1 MNHEY and CDR2 SMNVEV (reference sequence). J gave up 7 bases and V 5 bases, and 10 bases lay outside the gene matches. The CDR3 has 15 residues. CDR3 coding DNA: TGTGCCAGCAGTCAACCCGGGACAGGGCGTAATACGCAGTATTTT. It codes for CASSQPGTGRNTQYF.

This clonotype was observed many times. The gene calls are TRBV20-1 and TRBJ2-4; 7 positions match TRBD1. Germline V gives CDR1 DFQATT, CDR2 SNEGSKA (reference sequence). The ends lost 0 bases at V and 11 bases at J; junction bases unmatched: 10. The CDR3 contains 14 residues. The CDR3 region is CSARDDRTGALQYF. In nucleotides, the CDR3 is TGCAGTGCTAGAGACGACAGAACAGGGGCCCTTCAGTACTTC.

The genes are TRBV4-2 and TRBJ2-2, with D possibly being TRBD1 or TRBD2 (5 bases each). CDR1 is LGHNA and CDR2 is YNFKEQ in the germline V gene. The CDR3 spans 14 residues. V was pared by 1 base and J by 5 bases, with 8 bases between. CDR3 loop: CASSQGGETGELFF. The CDR3 DNA reads TGTGCCAGCAGCCAAGGAGGGGAAACCGGGGAGCTGTTTTTT.

This clonotype has only a few counts. The CDR3 is CASFSGDPNSPLHF. The CDR3 coding sequence is TGTGCCAGCTTCTCTGGGGACCCTAATTCACCCCTCCACTTT. The chain carries TRBV11-1 and TRBJ1-6, with D perhaps TRBD1 (5 bases). The CDR3 runs to 14 residues. Trimming stripped 8 bases from V and 6 bases from J, with 14 bases between. In germline, CDR1 is SGHAT, CDR2 FQDESV (reference sequence). The variable domain in full, completed from reference TRBV11-1 and TRBJ1-6, reads EAEVAQSPRYKITEKSQAVAFWCDPISGHATLYWYRQILGQGPELLVQFQDESVVDDSQLPKDRFSAERLKGVDSTLKIQPAELGDSAMYLCASFSGDPNSPLHFGNGTRLTVT.

The chain couples TRBV12-3 or TRBV12-4 to TRBJ2-3; no clear D. The CDR3 is 14 residues long. Trimming removed 1 base at V and 6 bases at J, with 11 bases between. In nucleotides, the CDR3 is TGTGCCAGCAGTTTAGGTCCTAGAGCGGATACGCAGTATTTT. It encodes CASSLGPRADTQYF.

This clonotype was observed many times. The chain employs TRBV13 and TRBJ2-3; D gene ambiguous. The CDR3 has 13 residues. From germline, CDR1 is PRHDT and CDR2 FYEKMQ (reference sequence). V was trimmed by 6 bases and J by 5 bases, leaving 12 bases between them. Here the CDR3 reads CASRPEAEDTQYF. CDR3 bases: TGTGCCAGCAGGCCTGAGGCTGAAGATACGCAGTATTTT.

This clonotype has just a few counts. The chain combines TRBV24-1 with TRBJ2-7; possibly TRBD1 or TRBD2 for D (6 bases each). This CDR3 has 13 amino acids. Trimming took off 7 bases at V and 3 bases at J, with 12 bases between the two ends. In germline, CDR1 is KGHDR, CDR2 SFDVKD. The CDR3 is CATRVRGVYEQYF. The CDR3 region has the DNA TGTGCCACCAGAGTTAGGGGGGTCTACGAGCAGTACTTC.

This clonotype was picked up many times. The V and J genes are TRBV7-9 and TRBJ2-7, with 11 bases that match TRBD1. The ends lost 5 bases at V and 2 bases at J; junction bases unmatched: 2. Per germline, CDR1 SEHNR and CDR2 FQNEAQ (reference sequence). This CDR3 has 14 residues. Written as DNA, the CDR3 is TGTGCCAGCAGCCAGGGACAGGGGGCCTACGAGCAGTACTTC. Its protein product is CASSQGQGAYEQYF. Filled out from reference TRBV7-9 and TRBJ2-7, the complete variable domain reads DTGVSQNPRHKITKRGQNVTFRCDPISEHNRLYWYRQTLGQGPEFLTYFQNEAQLEKSRLLSDRFSAERPKGSFSTLEIQRTEQGDSAMYLCASSQGQGAYEQYFGPGTRLTVT.

The chain recombines TRBV15 with TRBJ1-2; tentatively, D is TRBD1 (6 bases). Germline values: CDR1 LNHNV, CDR2 YYDKDF (reference sequence). The CDR3 is made up of 14 amino acids. The germline V and J ends were trimmed by 4 bases and 8 bases, with 17 bases remaining between them. The CDR3 is CATSNGGGMGGYTF. The CDR3 nucleotides read TGTGCCACCAGCAATGGGGGGGGCATGGGAGGCTACACCTTC. The full variable domain, rest sourced from reference TRBV15 and TRBJ1-2, is DAMVIQNPRYQVTQFGKPVTLSCSQTLNHNVMYWYQQKSSQAPKLLFHYYDKDFNNEADTPDNFQSRRPNTSFCFLDIRSPGLGDTAMYLCATSNGGGMGGYTFGSGTRLTVV.

This clonotype was counted ten times or more. The chain recombines TRBV7-2 with TRBJ2-7, with no clear D. The CDR3 extends over 13 amino acids. CDR1 is SGHTA and CDR2 is FQGNSA in the germline V gene. Trimming pared 1 base from V and 3 bases from J, leaving 7 bases between. CDR3 in amino acids: CASSLEERYEQYF. For the CDR3, the DNA is TGTGCCAGCAGCTTAGAGGAGCGCTACGAGCAGTACTTC.

The chain combines TRBV2 with TRBJ1-2, with TRBD1 matching over 7 bases. V lost 8 bases, J lost 3 bases, and 6 bases stayed unmatched. The CDR3 consists of 13 residues. Germline V lookup: CDR1 SNHLY, CDR2 FYNNEI. CDR3 nucleotide sequence: TGTGCCAGCCTTCCTACAGGGGACTATGGCTACACCTTC. Translating it yields CASLPTGDYGYTF.

This clonotype was recorded many times. V and J are TRBV4-1 and TRBJ1-1; 8 nucleotides match TRBD1. V was clipped by 4 bases and J by 1 base; unmatched bases: 20. The CDR3 sequence is 20 residues long. CDR1 is MGHRA and CDR2 is YSYEKL in the germline V gene. The CDR3 region is CASSPQGGDRGSRKNTEAFF. CDR3 coding DNA: TGCGCCAGCAGCCCTCAAGGCGGAGACAGGGGTTCCCGTAAGAACACTGAAGCTTTCTTT.

The chain uses TRBV5-1 and TRBJ1-4, with D perhaps TRBD1 (6 bases). V was trimmed by 4 bases and J by 5 bases, leaving 15 bases between them. The length of the CDR3 is 15 residues. Germline V gene lookup returns CDR1 SGHRS and CDR2 YFSETQ. The CDR3 region is CASSLGGGSNEKLFF. The CDR3 region has the DNA TGCGCCAGCAGCCTAGGGGGGGGCTCCAATGAAAAACTGTTTTTT.